This T cell receptor (beta chain) was sequenced for a study of cytomegalovirus exposure and HLA in healthy donors. Overall study results and limits: Later examination showed HLA-associated TCR beta chains had greater clonal expansion than equally common others. Reportedly, fewer N-insertions than the approximately 690-donor mean appeared in an Asian-associated ancestry cluster in a later analysis.

PCR primers comprised 60 Vbeta and 13 Jbeta primers. Data came from immunoSEQ multiplex PCR; TCRdb stores just in-frame clones and leaves some out. The table records around 100,000 clones, around two thirds of them present only once. About this clone itself: Its matching antigen is unknown.

This receptor was obtained from a man between 25 and 39 years old in good health and CMV-seropositive. Material for sequencing was PBMCs.

CDR3 DNA sequence: TGTGCCAGCAGCTTGGTCGGGCAGGGAAGGGAGACCCAGTACTTC. Translated: CASSLVGQGRETQYF. The gene calls are TRBV5-4 and TRBJ2-5, with D possibly being TRBD1 (5 bases). The CDR3 is made up of 15 amino acids. Looked up from germline, CDR1 is SGHNT and CDR2 is YYREEE (reference sequence). V was pared by 0 bases and J by 5 bases, with 14 bases between.